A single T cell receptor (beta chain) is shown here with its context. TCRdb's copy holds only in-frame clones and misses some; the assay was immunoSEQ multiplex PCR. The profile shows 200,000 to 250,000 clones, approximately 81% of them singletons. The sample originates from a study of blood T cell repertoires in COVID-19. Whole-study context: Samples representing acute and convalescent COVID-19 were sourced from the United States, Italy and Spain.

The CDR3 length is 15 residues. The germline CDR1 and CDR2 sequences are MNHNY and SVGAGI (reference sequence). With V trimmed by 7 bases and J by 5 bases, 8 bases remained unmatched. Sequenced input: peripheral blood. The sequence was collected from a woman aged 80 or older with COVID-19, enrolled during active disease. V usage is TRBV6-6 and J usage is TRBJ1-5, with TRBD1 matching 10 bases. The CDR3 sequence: CASNNRDRGDQPQHF. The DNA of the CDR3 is TGTGCCAGCAATAACCGGGACAGGGGCGATCAGCCCCAGCATTTT.